The 30 T cell receptor beta chains listed next were all sequenced from one sample in a study of T cells in Graves' hyperthyroidism and ophthalmopathy. Amplification targeted TCR beta CDR3 regions from RNA transcripts. HTBI primers drove first-round RT-PCR of the TCR CDR3. TCRdb re-analysed the multiplex PCR reads in MiXCR, keeping a single row per CDR3 protein. The table includes over 700,000 distinct CDR3 sequences, roughly 40% detected once. The source material was blood. The source of these receptors is a man between 18 and 35 years old with Graves' hyperthyroidism.

This rearrangement joins TRBV11-2 to TRBJ2-2, with D perhaps being TRBD1 or TRBD2 (7 bases each). V was shortened by 1 base and J by 5 bases, with 14 bases between the two germline ends. The length of the CDR3 is 16 residues. Germline V gives CDR1 SGHAT, CDR2 FQNNGV. CDR3 sequence reads: CASSLGTRGGTGELFF. The CDR3 DNA sequence: TGTGCCAGCAGCTTAGGAACCAGGGGGGGGACCGGGGAGCTGTTTTTT.

V gene TRBV7-2 combines with J gene TRBJ1-5; TRBD1 matches 9 bases. There are 18 residues in the CDR3. Germline V gives CDR1 SGHTA, CDR2 FQGNSA. The trim removed 2 bases at V and 4 bases at J, leaving 12 bases unmatched. CDR3 in DNA: TGTGCCAGCAGCTTACATTTCGACAGGGGGAGGGGTAATCAGCCCCAGCATTTT. Translating it yields CASSLHFDRGRGNQPQHF.

A few counts support this clonotype. V and J are TRBV7-2 and TRBJ2-7; D is tentatively TRBD1 or TRBD2 (5 bases each). The CDR3 has 15 residues. V was pared by 5 bases and J by 4 bases, with 18 bases between. Per the germline V gene, CDR1 is SGHTA and CDR2 is FQGNSA. Here the CDR3 reads CASSPEGLGTYEQYF. CDR3 sequence (DNA): TGTGCCAGCAGCCCCGAGGGGCTGGGAACTTACGAGCAGTACTTC.

This clonotype was seen a few times. The J gene is TRBJ2-2, the V gene TRBV7-6, with TRBD1 identical over 7 bases. Trimming at V came to 2 bases and at J to 2 bases, leaving 5 bases not matched to a gene. CDR1 and CDR2 from the germline V gene are SGHVS and FNYEAQ. The CDR3 runs 16 residues. DNA for the CDR3: TGTGCCAGCAGCTTAAAGGGGGACAGAAACACCGGGGAGCTGTTTTTT. Translation gives CASSLKGDRNTGELFF.

The chain uses TRBV19 and TRBJ2-7; D is perhaps TRBD1 or TRBD2 (5 bases each). The CDR3 loop spans 13 amino acids. Germline V gene data show CDR1 as LNHDA and CDR2 as SQIVND (reference sequence). V lost 9 bases and J lost 3, with 15 bases in between. For the CDR3, the DNA is TGTGCCAGCCGTCGACGGGACCACTACGAGCAGTACTTC. It translates to CASRRRDHYEQYF.

The rearrangement uses TRBV20-1 and TRBJ1-3; the D gene is possibly TRBD1 (6 bases). Between the trimmed V and J ends, which lost 3 bases and 4 bases, there was a span of 16 bases. This CDR3 is built from 15 residues. Per the germline V gene, CDR1 is DFQATT and CDR2 is SNEGSKA (reference sequence). The CDR3 DNA sequence: TGCAGTGCTAGCCGCGGGCAGGGGAAAGGAAACACCATATATTTT. Its protein product is CSASRGQGKGNTIYF.

This clonotype was found a few times. The rearrangement uses TRBV7-9 and TRBJ1-2; the D is unclear. Looked up from germline, CDR1 is SEHNR and CDR2 is FQNEAQ (reference sequence). Trimming pared 5 bases from V and 0 bases from J, leaving 10 bases between. The CDR3 totals 14 residues. The chain's CDR3 is CASSANIANYGYTF. CDR3 bases: TGTGCCAGCAGCGCTAATATAGCTAACTATGGCTACACCTTC.

At least ten counts were recorded for this clonotype. The chain combines TRBV2 with TRBJ1-1; D gene uncertain. Trimming removed 6 bases from V and 3 bases from J, with 8 bases in between. CDR1 is SNHLY and CDR2 is FYNNEI in the germline V gene. The CDR3 consists of 12 residues. The CDR3 sequence is CASSEQDTEAFF. The CDR3 region has the DNA TGTGCCAGCAGCGAGCAGGACACTGAAGCTTTCTTT. The variable domain in full, completed from reference TRBV2 and TRBJ1-1, reads EPEVTQTPSHQVTQMGQEVILRCVPISNHLYFYWYRQILGQKVEFLVSFYNNEISEKSEIFDDQFSVERPDGSNFTLKIRSTKLEDSAMYFCASSEQDTEAFFGQGTRLTVV.

In this sample, this clonotype turned up a few times. This chain connects TRBV2 to TRBJ2-2; D not certain. V was clipped by 4 bases and J by 3 bases, with 15 bases between them. The CDR3 loop spans 16 amino acids. Germline lookup yields CDR1 SNHLY and CDR2 FYNNEI. CDR3 coding DNA: TGTGCCAGCAGTGTAGCCCACGGTGGGTACACCGGGGAGCTGTTTTTT. This sequence encodes CASSVAHGGYTGELFF.

This clonotype came up many times. J is TRBJ2-2 and V is TRBV7-9; a weak D match, TRBD1 (5 bases). CDR3 length equals 13 residues. V gave up 8 bases and J gave up 3 bases, with 10 bases separating them. The germline CDR1 and CDR2 sequences are SEHNR and FQNEAQ (reference sequence). This chain's CDR3 is CASGLQDTGELFF. The CDR3 DNA follows: TGTGCCAGCGGGCTACAGGACACCGGGGAGCTGTTTTTT.

The V call is TRBV7-9, the J call TRBJ1-1; the D is unclear. The CDR3 contains 13 residues. V lost 3 bases, J lost 6 bases, and 11 bases lay in between. Germline V CDR1 and CDR2: SEHNR, FQNEAQ (reference sequence). The CDR3, as DNA: TGTGCCAGCAGCTTGGAGGCTGGGGCTGAAGCTTTCTTT. Protein product: CASSLEAGAEAFF.

As regards this clonotype: In this CDR3 the conserved last residue, phenylalanine or tryptophan, is missing, so a read error is likely. The limits of the CDR3 on the DNA are not certain, so only TCRdb's listed CDR3 is given. J is TRBJ2-7 and V is TRBV6-1; TRBD2 was called by the table and not checked on the DNA. The CDR3 length equals 11 residues, ends included. Germline-derived CDR1 and CDR2 are MNHNS and SASEGT. CDR3 loop: CASRFGTSDFL.

This clonotype was observed a handful of times. The rearrangement joins TRBV14 to TRBJ1-2; 9 bases align to TRBD1. The germline CDR1 and CDR2 sequences are SGHDN and FVKESK. The CDR3 length is 17 residues. With 0 bases clipped from V and 7 bases from J, the junction kept 12 bases outside the gene matches. The CDR3 spells CASSQDWFSGTGSGYTF. CDR3 DNA sequence: TGTGCCAGCAGCCAAGATTGGTTCTCCGGGACAGGGAGTGGCTACACCTTC.

About this clonotype itself: Possible read error: a much larger clone is one base away. The chain couples TRBV6-5 to TRBJ2-5, with D perhaps TRBD2 (6 bases). Germline assignment: CDR1 MNHEY and CDR2 SVGAGI. CDR3 length equals 14 residues. The CDR3 coding sequence is TGTACCAGCAGTTACGGGCGGGATCAAGAGACCCAGTACTTC. This gives the protein CTSSYGRDQETQYF.

This clonotype was seen repeatedly, ten times or more. The DNA for the CDR3 is TGTGCCAGTAGTGACCCAGGGCCTGAAGCTTTCTTT. It is translated as CASSDPGPEAFF. This sequence joins TRBV19 and TRBJ1-1; D is perhaps TRBD1 (5 bases). With 5 bases removed from V and 6 bases from J, the gap between germline ends came to 10 bases. CDR3 size: 12 residues. Germline CDR1 and CDR2: LNHDA and SQIVND (reference sequence).

In its sample, this clonotype was seen many times. This chain links TRBV15 with TRBJ1-3, with D perhaps TRBD1 (6 bases). This CDR3 has 15 residues. Trimming took 1 base from V and 6 from J, leaving 13 bases between them. Germline assignment: CDR1 LNHNV and CDR2 YYDKDF (reference sequence). The CDR3 DNA reads TGTGCCACCAGCAGAGCTGGGGACACCTCAAACACCATATATTTT. Translating it yields CATSRAGDTSNTIYF.

This clonotype showed up just a few times. This chain connects TRBV20-1 to TRBJ1-1; a possible D gene is TRBD1 (5 bases). Germline values: CDR1 DFQATT, CDR2 SNEGSKA (reference sequence). CDR3 length: 13 residues. Trimming removed 1 base from V and 5 bases from J, with 11 bases in between. The DNA of the CDR3 is TGCAGTGCTAGAGTGGACGGGGGAACTGAAGCTTTCTTT. Translated, it gives CSARVDGGTEAFF.

The chain carries TRBV10-3 and TRBJ2-7; 7 bases align to TRBD2. The V gene's germline CDR1 is ENHRY and CDR2 SYGVKD. This CDR3 comprises 15 residues. V gave up 10 bases and J gave up 2 bases; unmatched junction bases: 14. CDR3 sequence (DNA): TGTGCCAGCAGGTCAAGGGGAGGGCGAACCTACGAGCAGTACTTC. Its protein product is CASRSRGGRTYEQYF.

The rearrangement joins TRBV19 to TRBJ1-2, with D possibly TRBD1 on 6 matching bases. V lost 4 bases, J lost 4 bases, and 10 bases lay in between. The germline V gene has CDR1 LNHDA and CDR2 SQIVND (reference sequence). The CDR3 totals 13 residues. The CDR3 spells CASSSGTLYGYTF. The DNA of the CDR3 is TGTGCCAGTAGTAGCGGGACACTCTATGGCTACACCTTC.

This clonotype occurred once. J is TRBJ2-5 and V is TRBV25-1; 13 nucleotides agree with TRBD2. The germline V gene has CDR1 MGHDK and CDR2 SYGVNS. The CDR3 is 16 amino acids. Unmatched junction bases numbered 7, after V lost 4 bases and J lost 5 bases. The CDR3 nucleotides read TGTGCCAGCAGTGGCGCGGGACTAGCGGGGTCGGAGACCCAGTACTTC. This gives the protein CASSGAGLAGSETQYF.

The rearrangement uses TRBV6-1 and TRBJ2-7; D remains ambiguous. The CDR3 is 10 amino acids. Trimming shortened V by 8 bases and J by 6 bases, and 8 bases separated the two germline ends. CDR1 is MNHNS and CDR2 is SASEGT in the germline V gene. The CDR3 DNA reads as TGTGCCAGCGGGCCCGCCGAGCAGTACTTC. Translated: CASGPAEQYF.

This clonotype was picked up many times. The chain uses TRBV2 and TRBJ1-1, with 7 bases identical to TRBD1. V was clipped by 7 bases and J by 3 bases; unmatched bases: 5. CDR1 and CDR2 (germline): SNHLY, FYNNEI. CDR3 length: 13 amino acids. The CDR3 reads CASNTGTDTEAFF. As DNA, the CDR3 is TGTGCCAGCAACACCGGGACAGACACTGAAGCTTTCTTT.

V and J are TRBV5-1 and TRBJ1-1; D is uncertain. Germline V gene sequence: CDR1 SGHRS, CDR2 YFSETQ. The CDR3 runs 16 residues. V was pared by 0 bases and J by 1 base, with 13 bases between. CDR3 amino acids: CASSLAGGTSNTEAFF. Written as DNA, the CDR3 is TGCGCCAGCAGCTTGGCCGGCGGAACTTCGAACACTGAAGCTTTCTTT.

This clonotype has just one count. This chain connects TRBV7-2 to TRBJ1-2; 9 bases line up with TRBD1. The CDR3 runs to 15 residues. With 6 bases clipped from V and 4 bases from J, the junction kept 9 bases outside the gene matches. CDR1 SGHTA and CDR2 FQGNSA come from the germline V gene. The CDR3 region is CASSYSYRGPYGYTF. Here the CDR3 DNA reads TGTGCCAGCAGTTACTCATACAGGGGGCCCTATGGCTACACCTTC. The full variable domain, rest sourced from reference TRBV7-2 and TRBJ1-2, is GAGVSQSPSNKVTEKGKDVELRCDPISGHTALYWYRQSLGQGLEFLIYFQGNSAPDKSGLPSDRFSAERTGGSVSTLTIQRTQQEDSAVYLCASSYSYRGPYGYTFGSGTRLTVV.

V usage is TRBV6-1 and J usage is TRBJ1-1, with 9 bases identical to TRBD1. Trimming at V came to 6 bases and at J to 4 bases, leaving 9 bases not matched to a gene. This CDR3 has 15 amino acids. Germline-derived CDR1 and CDR2 are MNHNS and SASEGT. As DNA, the CDR3 is TGTGCCAGCAGGCCCGGGGACAGGGTAAGCACTGAAGCTTTCTTT. This gives the protein CASRPGDRVSTEAFF.

In this sample, this clonotype turned up many times. The V call is TRBV19, the J call TRBJ1-2; D is unclear. The CDR3 is made up of 12 amino acids. V was trimmed by 7 bases and J by 5 bases, leaving 11 bases between them. Germline loops: CDR1 LNHDA, CDR2 SQIVND (reference sequence). The CDR3 sequence: CASKEIRYGYTF. The CDR3 nucleotides are TGTGCCAGTAAAGAGATACGGTATGGCTACACCTTC.

This clonotype was seen many times. The chain joins TRBV29-1 to TRBJ1-3; no definite D call. Trimming pared 1 base from V and 0 bases from J, leaving 7 bases between. This CDR3 contains 14 residues. The germline V gene has CDR1 SQVTM and CDR2 ANQGSEA. The CDR3 region is CSVEGDISGNTIYF. CDR3 DNA sequence: TGCAGCGTTGAAGGTGATATCTCTGGAAACACCATATATTTT.

This clonotype was recorded at least ten times. The CDR3: CASSCGLFF. CDR3 nucleotide sequence: TGTGCCAGTTCCTGTGGGCTGTTTTTT. The chain is built from TRBV19 and TRBJ2-2; D not resolved. V was shortened by 8 bases and J by 13 bases, with 8 bases between the two germline ends. This CDR3 region has 9 residues. Germline assignment: CDR1 LNHDA and CDR2 SQIVND (reference sequence).

This chain connects TRBV5-1 to TRBJ1-4; 9 nucleotides agree with TRBD1. CDR1 and CDR2 from the germline V gene are SGHRS and YFSETQ. V lost 3 bases and J lost 0; bases outside the gene matches: 6. The CDR3 length is 17 residues. Written as DNA, the CDR3 is TGCGCCAGCAGCTATGGGACAGGGATTACAACTAATGAAAAACTGTTTTTT. It is translated as CASSYGTGITTNEKLFF.

Many counts were recorded for this clonotype. The chain joins TRBV10-2 to TRBJ1-5, with D hard to call. CDR3 size: 15 residues. Germline V lookup: CDR1 WSHSY, CDR2 SAAADI. V lost 0 bases and J 0 bases, leaving 6 bases between the germline ends. Here the CDR3 reads CASSESHGSNQPQHF. DNA of the CDR3: TGCGCCAGCAGTGAGTCTCACGGTAGCAATCAGCCCCAGCATTTT.